Listed below are T cell receptor beta chains from one sample, sequenced in a study of T cells after posttransplantation cyclophosphamide. Repertoires were generated with immunoSEQ multiplex PCR, while TCRdb's copy carries only in-frame clones and drops some. The sample holds fewer than 20,000 clones, approximately 80% seen once. The sequencing here drew on PBMCs, taken 441 days after allogeneic stem cell transplant with calcineurin inhibitor and methotrexate. The receptors here all came from a male patient aged 25-45 years who received an allogeneic stem cell transplant from an unrelated donor, was CMV-positive, and had acute and chronic GVHD. The T cells may partly be graft donor cells. The CDR3 runs from the conserved cysteine through the conserved F or W. The order of the fields is J gene, V gene, CDR3 protein.

J gene: TRBJ1-5
V gene: TRBV19
CDR3 protein: CASTPDRNQPQHF

J gene: TRBJ1-3
V gene: TRBV5-4
CDR3 protein: CASSQEIQSSGNTIYF

J gene: TRBJ2-2
V gene: TRBV25-1
CDR3 protein: CASSETGWGELFF

J gene: TRBJ2-7
V gene: TRBV19
CDR3 protein: CASSMSRFEQYF

J gene: TRBJ2-3
V gene: TRBV5-1
CDR3 protein: CASSLLAGGQVDTQYF

J gene: .
V gene: TRBV11-3
CDR3 protein: CASSRGQSYEQYF

J gene: TRBJ2-3
V gene: TRBV5-4
CDR3 protein: CASSSTGGSDTQYF

J gene: TRBJ1-1
V gene: TRBV28
CDR3 protein: CASSLTGVNTEAFF

J gene: TRBJ2-7
V gene: TRBV28
CDR3 protein: CASTASAPPTYEQYF

J gene: TRBJ2-2
V gene: TRBV7-9
CDR3 protein: CASRPRGVTGELFF

J gene: TRBJ2-6
V gene: TRBV9
CDR3 protein: CASSAPTGRSSGANVLTF

J gene: .
V gene: TRBV7-2
CDR3 protein: CASSPSWASQDYEQYF

J gene: TRBJ2-7
V gene: TRBV27
CDR3 protein: CASSTLGAQEYF

J gene: TRBJ1-3
V gene: TRBV28
CDR3 protein: CASSSAGGSGNTIYF

J gene: TRBJ1-2
V gene: TRBV7-2
CDR3 protein: CASRGSNYGYTF

J gene: TRBJ2-2
V gene: TRBV11-3
CDR3 protein: CASSHYGTSDTGELFF

J gene: TRBJ2-5
V gene: TRBV7-3
CDR3 protein: CASSLGQGEKETQYF

J gene: TRBJ1-1
V gene: TRBV5-1
CDR3 protein: CASSLVRFNTEAFF

J gene: TRBJ1-1
V gene: TRBV6-6
CDR3 protein: CASSYGRSTEAFF

J gene: TRBJ1-5
V gene: TRBV28
CDR3 protein: CASTIIGVSNQPQHF

J gene: TRBJ2-7
V gene: TRBV5-8
CDR3 protein: CASSLFTTLDEQYF

J gene: TRBJ1-4
V gene: TRBV6-5
CDR3 protein: CASKRVANEKLFF

J gene: TRBJ1-6
V gene: TRBV19
CDR3 protein: CASSPGNSPLHF

J gene: TRBJ2-6
V gene: TRBV7-2
CDR3 protein: CASSLARRQFQGSGANVLTF

J gene: TRBJ1-1
V gene: TRBV10-2
CDR3 protein: CASSEQTSLEAFF

J gene: TRBJ1-2
V gene: TRBV19
CDR3 protein: CASYPRAGLSNYGYTF

J gene: TRBJ1-1
V gene: TRBV7-6
CDR3 protein: CASSLIGTGDLNTEAFF

J gene: TRBJ2-1
V gene: TRBV7-6
CDR3 protein: CASSLIAGGDEQFF

J gene: TRBJ2-7
V gene: TRBV29-1
CDR3 protein: CSVGRGTGYEQYF

J gene: TRBJ2-2
V gene: TRBV19
CDR3 protein: CASSIGGLTGELFF

J gene: TRBJ1-2
V gene: TRBV28
CDR3 protein: CASRTLTEGYGYTF

J gene: TRBJ1-1
V gene: TRBV7-3
CDR3 protein: CASSSRQGPGTEAFF

J gene: TRBJ1-1
V gene: TRBV21-1
CDR3 protein: CASPQRGNTEAFF

J gene: TRBJ1-6
V gene: TRBV2
CDR3 protein: CASSVQAGGADSPLHF

J gene: TRBJ1-3
V gene: TRBV30
CDR3 protein: CAWSVRTGSGNTIYF